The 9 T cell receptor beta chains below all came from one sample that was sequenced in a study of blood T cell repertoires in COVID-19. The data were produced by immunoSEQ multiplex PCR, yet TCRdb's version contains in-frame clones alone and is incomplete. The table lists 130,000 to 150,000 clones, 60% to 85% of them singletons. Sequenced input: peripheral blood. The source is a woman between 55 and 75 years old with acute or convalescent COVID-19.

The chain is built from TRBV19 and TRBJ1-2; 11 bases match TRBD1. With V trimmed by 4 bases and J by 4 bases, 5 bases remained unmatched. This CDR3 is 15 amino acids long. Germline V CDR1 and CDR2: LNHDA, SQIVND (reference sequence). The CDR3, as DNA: TGTGCCAGTAGTACGCGGACAGGGGGCTTCTATGGCTACACCTTC. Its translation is CASSTRTGGFYGYTF.

CDR3 residues: CASSESKTVSTGELFF. The CDR3, as DNA: TGTGCCAGCAGTGAATCTAAGACAGTCAGCACCGGGGAGCTGTTTTTT. This rearrangement joins TRBV25-1 to TRBJ2-2; TRBD1 might be the D (5 bases). CDR1 is MGHDK, CDR2 SYGVNS, per germline. This CDR3 spans 16 amino acids. V lost 1 base and J lost 4, with 13 bases in between.

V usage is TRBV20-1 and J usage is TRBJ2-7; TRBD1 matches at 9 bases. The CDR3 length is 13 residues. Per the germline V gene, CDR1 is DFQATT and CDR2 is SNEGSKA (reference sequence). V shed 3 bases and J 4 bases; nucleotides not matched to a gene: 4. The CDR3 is CSASTGGRYEQYF. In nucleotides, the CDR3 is TGCAGTGCTAGTACAGGGGGCAGGTACGAGCAGTACTTC.

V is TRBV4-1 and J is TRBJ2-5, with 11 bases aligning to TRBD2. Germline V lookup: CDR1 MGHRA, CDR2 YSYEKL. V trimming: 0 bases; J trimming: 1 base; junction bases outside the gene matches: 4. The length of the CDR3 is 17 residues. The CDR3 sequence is CASSQDLGTSGQETQYF. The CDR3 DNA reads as TGCGCCAGCAGCCAAGACCTCGGGACTAGCGGCCAAGAGACCCAGTACTTC.

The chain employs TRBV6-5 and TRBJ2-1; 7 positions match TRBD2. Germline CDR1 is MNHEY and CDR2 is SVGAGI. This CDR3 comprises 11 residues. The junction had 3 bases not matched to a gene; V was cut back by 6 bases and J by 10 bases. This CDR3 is CASSTLAEQFF. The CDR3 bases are TGTGCCAGCAGCACACTAGCGGAGCAGTTCTTC.

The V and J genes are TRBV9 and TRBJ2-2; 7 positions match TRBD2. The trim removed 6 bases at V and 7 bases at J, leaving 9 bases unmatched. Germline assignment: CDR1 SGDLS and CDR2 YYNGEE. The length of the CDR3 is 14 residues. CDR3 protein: CASKPSGTGGELFF. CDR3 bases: TGTGCCAGCAAACCGAGCGGGACGGGCGGGGAGCTGTTTTTT.

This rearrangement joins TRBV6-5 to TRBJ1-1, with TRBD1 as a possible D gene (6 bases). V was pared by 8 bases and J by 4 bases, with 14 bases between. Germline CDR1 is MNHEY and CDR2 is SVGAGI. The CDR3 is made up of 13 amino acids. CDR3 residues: CASFGQRGTEAFF. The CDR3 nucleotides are TGTGCCAGCTTTGGACAGCGCGGCACTGAAGCTTTCTTT.

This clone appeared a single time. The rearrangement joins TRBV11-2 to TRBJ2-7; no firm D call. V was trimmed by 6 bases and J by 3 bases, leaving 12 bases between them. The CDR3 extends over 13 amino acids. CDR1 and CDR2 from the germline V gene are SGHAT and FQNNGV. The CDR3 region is CASSSRLRYEQYF. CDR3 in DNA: TGTGCCAGCAGTTCCCGACTCCGCTACGAGCAGTACTTC.

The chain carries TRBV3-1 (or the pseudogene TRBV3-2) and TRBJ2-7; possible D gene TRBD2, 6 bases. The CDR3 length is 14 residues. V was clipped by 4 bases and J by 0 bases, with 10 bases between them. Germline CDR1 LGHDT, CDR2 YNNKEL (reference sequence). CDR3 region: CASSRTTSSYEQYF. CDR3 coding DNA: TGTGCCAGCAGCCGGACTACTAGCTCCTACGAGCAGTACTTC.